This T cell receptor (beta chain) is from a study of early T cells in non-severe SARS-CoV-2 infection. The table lists this clonotype with many counts. The germline gives CDR1 SGHRS, CDR2 YFSETQ. V was clipped by 4 bases and J by 5 bases, with 9 bases between them. The CDR3 extends over 13 amino acids. MiXCR was run by TCRdb on the 5' RACE reads, yielding one entry per CDR3 protein. The table records about 67,000 distinct CDR3 sequences, more than 9% of them present only once. This clonotype was obtained from an adult who was a healthcare worker with PCR-confirmed SARS-CoV-2 infection or an uninfected control (not recorded which). Sequencing used whole blood. The chain recombines TRBV5-1 with TRBJ1-4; weak D call: TRBD1 (5 bases). The CDR3 DNA is TGCGCCAGCAGCACATGGGACAATGAAAAACTGTTTTTT. Translation gives CASSTWDNEKLFF.